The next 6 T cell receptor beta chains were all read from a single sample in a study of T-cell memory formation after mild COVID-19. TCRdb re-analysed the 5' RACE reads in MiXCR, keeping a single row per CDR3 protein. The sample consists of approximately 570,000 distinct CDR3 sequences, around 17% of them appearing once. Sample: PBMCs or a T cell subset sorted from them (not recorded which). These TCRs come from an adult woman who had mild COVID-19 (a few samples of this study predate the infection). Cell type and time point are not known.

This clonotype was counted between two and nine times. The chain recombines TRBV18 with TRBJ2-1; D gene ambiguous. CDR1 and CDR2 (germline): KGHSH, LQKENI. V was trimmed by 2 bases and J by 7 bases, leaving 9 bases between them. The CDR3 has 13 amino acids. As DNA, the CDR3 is TGTGCCAGCTCACCAAGGCAGGCAAATGAGCAGTTCTTC. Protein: CASSPRQANEQFF. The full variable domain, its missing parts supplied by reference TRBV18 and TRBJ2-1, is NAGVMQNPRHLVRRRGQEARLRCSPMKGHSHVYWYRQLPEEGLKFMVYLQKENIIDESGMPKERFSAEFPKEGPSILRIQQVVRGDSAAYFCASSPRQANEQFFGPGTRLTVL.

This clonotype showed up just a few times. The CDR3 sequence: CASSLVGLAGSNEQFF. The CDR3 DNA reads TGTGCCAGCAGCTTAGTAGGACTAGCGGGATCTAATGAGCAGTTCTTC. The J gene is TRBJ2-1, the V gene TRBV11-2; TRBD2 matches at 12 bases. This CDR3 is built from 16 residues. The germline V gene encodes CDR1 SGHAT and CDR2 FQNNGV. V lost 1 base and J lost 7; bases outside the gene matches: 5.

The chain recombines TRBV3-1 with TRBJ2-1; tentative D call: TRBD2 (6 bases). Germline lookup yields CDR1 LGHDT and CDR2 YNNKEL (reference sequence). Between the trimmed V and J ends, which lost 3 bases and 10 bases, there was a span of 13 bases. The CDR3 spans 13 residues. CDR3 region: CASSHGLSREQFF. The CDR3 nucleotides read TGTGCCAGCAGCCATGGACTATCCCGGGAGCAGTTCTTC.

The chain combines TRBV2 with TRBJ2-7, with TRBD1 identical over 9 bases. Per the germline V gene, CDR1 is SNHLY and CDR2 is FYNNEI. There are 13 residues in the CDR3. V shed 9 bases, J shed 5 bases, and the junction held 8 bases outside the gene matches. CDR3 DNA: TGTGCCAGATCCGGGACAGGGTGGGACGAGCAGTACTTC. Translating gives CARSGTGWDEQYF.

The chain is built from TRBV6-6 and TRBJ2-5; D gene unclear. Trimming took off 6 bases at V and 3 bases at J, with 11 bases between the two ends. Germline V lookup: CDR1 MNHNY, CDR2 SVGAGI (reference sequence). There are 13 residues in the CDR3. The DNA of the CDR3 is TGTGCCAGCAGGGAACGACGAGAAGAGACCCAGTACTTC. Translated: CASRERREETQYF.

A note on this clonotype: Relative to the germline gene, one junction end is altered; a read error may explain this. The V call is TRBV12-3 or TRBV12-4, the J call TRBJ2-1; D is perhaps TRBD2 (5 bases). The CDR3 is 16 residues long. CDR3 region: CASSLTTRRGSDEQFF. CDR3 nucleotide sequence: TGTGCCAGCAGTTTAACCACTAGACGCGGATCGGATGAACAGTTCTTC.